The 19 T cell receptor beta chains presented below share a single source sample, sequenced in a study of T cells after yellow fever vaccination. MiXCR, applied by TCRdb to the 5' RACE reads, yields one record per CDR3 protein. Of 610,000 or so distinct CDR3 sequences in the sample, 12% were seen once. Sequencing was performed on PBMCs, taken on the day of the yellow fever booster vaccination. The receptor set was obtained from a man aged 30 to 45 who received the YFV17D yellow fever vaccine.

This clonotype was detected only a few times. The chain employs TRBV20-1 and TRBJ1-4, with 9 positions matching TRBD1. Germline V CDR1 and CDR2: DFQATT, SNEGSKA (reference sequence). The ends lost 0 bases at V and 3 bases at J; junction bases unmatched: 14. The CDR3 extends over 19 amino acids. The DNA for the CDR3 is TGCAGTGCTAGAGATTCCGGGACAGGGAGTCGTTTGGCTAATGAAAAACTGTTTTTT. Its translation: CSARDSGTGSRLANEKLFF.

J is TRBJ2-1 and V is TRBV6-2 or TRBV6-3; D call uncertain. Trimming removed 0 bases from V and 7 bases from J, with 7 bases in between. This CDR3 is 13 amino acids long. Germline V CDR1 and CDR2: MNHEY, SVGEGT. CDR3: CASSYSGWNEQFF. As DNA, the CDR3 is TGTGCCAGCAGTTACTCTGGATGGAATGAGCAGTTCTTC.

The chain uses TRBV5-4 and TRBJ2-7; 8 bases match TRBD1. The CDR3 contains 14 residues. Germline CDR1 and CDR2: SGHNT and YYREEE (reference sequence). Losses at the gene ends were 1 base for V and 2 bases for J; bases not matched to a gene: 2. This CDR3 reads CASSLKQGAYEQYF. The DNA for the CDR3 is TGTGCCAGCAGCTTGAAACAGGGGGCCTACGAGCAGTACTTC.

V usage is TRBV11-2 and J usage is TRBJ1-1, with D possibly TRBD1 on 5 matching bases. V was trimmed by 1 base and J by 4 bases, leaving 16 bases between them. This CDR3 spans 16 amino acids. The V gene's germline CDR1 is SGHAT and CDR2 FQNNGV. CDR3 nucleotides: TGTGCCAGCAGCTTAGCCCCGGCAGGGCTTGGCACTGAAGCTTTCTTT. Amino acid sequence: CASSLAPAGLGTEAFF.

The CDR3 DNA sequence: TGTGCCAGCAGCCCTGGACGGGGGGGTGAAAAACTGTTTTTT. Residues: CASSPGRGGEKLFF. The rearrangement joins TRBV7-2 to TRBJ1-4; D is perhaps TRBD1 (5 bases). This CDR3 region has 14 residues. V was pared by 5 bases and J by 7 bases, with 14 bases between. From germline, CDR1 is SGHTA and CDR2 FQGNSA.

This clonotype was observed at least ten times. One end of the junction does not line up with germline, which may come from a read error. The V call is TRBV7-8, the J call TRBJ2-5, with D possibly being TRBD2 (5 bases). The CDR3 runs 15 residues. CDR1 is SGHVS, CDR2 FQNEAQ, per germline. The CDR3 is CDSSLAGLTVETQYF. CDR3 nucleotides: TGTGACAGCAGCTTAGCCGGACTGACCGTGGAGACCCAGTACTTC.

This chain uses TRBV7-2 with TRBJ1-2; 10 bases map to TRBD1. Germline assignment: CDR1 SGHTA and CDR2 FQGNSA. V dropped 5 bases and J dropped 1; count of bases not matched to a gene: 4. This CDR3 has 15 amino acids. The CDR3 reads CASSLGTGVNYGYTF. The CDR3 DNA follows: TGTGCCAGCAGCCTGGGGACAGGGGTTAACTATGGCTACACCTTC.

This clonotype was observed once. The chain carries TRBV12-3 or TRBV12-4 and TRBJ2-5; tentatively, D is TRBD1 (5 bases). This CDR3 contains 15 residues. The V end lost 0 bases, the J end lost 4 bases, and 12 bases lay between the germline ends. The CDR3 nucleotides read TGTGCCAGCAGTTTAGCGCAGGGTACAGCAGAGACCCAGTACTTC. Protein sequence: CASSLAQGTAETQYF.

The J gene is TRBJ1-1, the V gene TRBV11-3; D might be TRBD1 (5 bases). The CDR3 totals 14 residues. From germline, CDR1 is SGHNT and CDR2 YENEEA. V dropped 0 bases and J dropped 4 bases, with 9 bases sitting between them. The CDR3 nucleotides are TGTGCCAGCAGCTTAGAGGGGCGGACCACTGAAGCTTTCTTT. Amino acid sequence: CASSLEGRTTEAFF.

The chain is built from TRBV27 and TRBJ2-3; 13 positions agree with TRBD2. There are 16 residues in the CDR3. Germline V lookup: CDR1 MNHEY, CDR2 SMNVEV (reference sequence). The ends lost 8 bases at V and 1 base at J; junction bases unmatched: 6. The CDR3 region is CASGGLAGAGTDTQYF. CDR3 DNA sequence: TGTGCCAGCGGAGGACTAGCGGGGGCGGGCACAGATACGCAGTATTTT.

The chain has TRBV7-2 and TRBJ1-2; D possibly corresponds to TRBD1 (6 bases). The CDR3 sequence is 13 residues long. Germline CDR1 SGHTA, CDR2 FQGNSA. The V end lost 1 base, the J end lost 12 bases, and 15 bases lay between the germline ends. This CDR3 reads CASSLGAQGKHTF. In nucleotides, the CDR3 is TGTGCCAGCAGCTTAGGGGCCCAGGGGAAGCACACCTTC.

This clonotype has a handful of counts. V is TRBV20-1 and J is TRBJ2-1; either TRBD1 or TRBD2 may fit D (7 bases each). The V gene lost 7 bases and the J gene lost 0 bases, with 19 bases spanning the gap. This CDR3 has 16 residues. Germline-derived CDR1 and CDR2 are DFQATT and SNEGSKA (reference sequence). The CDR3 DNA reads TGCAGTGGCAGGGGGGGTAGCGGCAGCTCCTACAATGAGCAGTTCTTC. This translates into CSGRGGSGSSYNEQFF.

The table lists this clonotype with a few counts. The chain couples TRBV7-9 to TRBJ2-5; D is unclear. Trimming cost V 5 bases and J 1 base, with 14 bases left between them. Germline assignment: CDR1 SEHNR and CDR2 FQNEAQ (reference sequence). The CDR3 has 15 residues. This CDR3 is CASSISLGGQETQYF. Here the CDR3 DNA reads TGTGCCAGCAGCATAAGTCTCGGCGGCCAAGAGACCCAGTACTTC.

The chain has TRBV19 and TRBJ2-1; 14 bases align to TRBD2. The CDR3 contains 16 residues. V gave up 8 bases and J gave up 2 bases; unmatched junction bases: 5. CDR1 LNHDA and CDR2 SQIVND come from the germline V gene (reference sequence). Here the CDR3 reads CASGGLAGVTYNEQFF. The CDR3 DNA is TGTGCCAGTGGGGGACTAGCGGGAGTTACCTACAATGAGCAGTTCTTC.

This clonotype was observed a few times. The chain couples TRBV28 to TRBJ2-5; TRBD2 aligns across 8 bases. Germline loops: CDR1 MDHEN, CDR2 SYDVKM. Trimming cost V 10 bases and J 4 bases; bases outside gene matches: 11. This CDR3 is 14 amino acids long. This CDR3 reads CATRPAGVTETQYF. DNA for the CDR3: TGTGCCACGCGTCCAGCGGGAGTTACAGAGACCCAGTACTTC. Full variable domain (rest looked up from reference TRBV28 and TRBJ2-5): DVKVTQSSRYLVKRTGEKVFLECVQDMDHENMFWYRQDPGLGLRLIYFSYDVKMKEKGDIPEGYSVSREKKERFSLILESASTNQTSMYLCATRPAGVTETQYFGPGTRLLVL.

The chain couples TRBV28 to TRBJ2-7; 8 nucleotides line up with TRBD2. The CDR3 sequence is 15 residues long. V was pared by 5 bases and J by 2 bases, with 8 bases of the junction left unmatched. Germline CDR1 reads MDHEN; CDR2 reads SYDVKM. CDR3 sequence: CASSPLAGTPYEQYF. The CDR3 DNA reads as TGTGCCAGCAGTCCTTTAGCGGGAACTCCCTACGAGCAGTACTTC. Looking up the rest from reference TRBV28 and TRBJ2-7 gives the full variable domain: DVKVTQSSRYLVKRTGEKVFLECVQDMDHENMFWYRQDPGLGLRLIYFSYDVKMKEKGDIPEGYSVSREKKERFSLILESASTNQTSMYLCASSPLAGTPYEQYFGPGTRLTVT.

The chain employs TRBV7-9 and TRBJ1-2; D might be TRBD1 (6 bases). V was shortened by 5 bases and J by 5 bases, with 18 bases between the two germline ends. The CDR3 has 15 amino acids. Germline values: CDR1 SEHNR, CDR2 FQNEAQ (reference sequence). The CDR3 DNA sequence: TGTGCCAGCAGCCCGTCCGGGACAAGGCTTTATGGCTACACCTTC. This sequence encodes CASSPSGTRLYGYTF.

This clonotype was detected a few times. V and J are TRBV27 and TRBJ2-7; D possibly corresponds to TRBD1 (6 bases). V gave up 4 bases and J gave up 0 bases, with 10 bases separating them. Germline V gene sequence: CDR1 MNHEY, CDR2 SMNVEV (reference sequence). This CDR3 region has 14 residues. The CDR3 reads CASSWGPVSYEQYF. CDR3 DNA sequence: TGTGCCAGCAGTTGGGGGCCCGTCTCCTACGAGCAGTACTTC.

The rearrangement joins TRBV20-1 to TRBJ1-2; D uncertain. The CDR3 has 11 residues. The germline V and J ends were trimmed by 6 bases and 4 bases, with 9 bases remaining between them. The germline V gene encodes CDR1 DFQATT and CDR2 SNEGSKA (reference sequence). CDR3 loop: CSADTSYGYTF. The CDR3 DNA reads TGCAGTGCCGATACATCCTATGGCTACACCTTC.